The rows below give T cell receptor beta chains drawn from one sample of a study of monozygotic twins with inflammatory bowel disease. Reanalyzing the 5' RACE reads, TCRdb keeps one entry per CDR3 protein, without DNA. The sample's table shows around 450,000 distinct CDR3 sequences. The sequenced material came from blood. These receptors all come from a human donor with ulcerative colitis or Crohn's disease, or a healthy co-twin of an affected twin (not recorded which). Each CDR3 is given with its conserved first and last residue. Each record gives: J gene, V gene, CDR3 protein.

TRBJ1-2 TRBV7-9 CASSLESGSGYTF
TRBJ2-5 TRBV20-1 CSANTGVGETQYF
TRBJ2-7 TRBV4-2 CASSQEGRGRVEQYF
TRBJ2-2 TRBV6-2/TRBV6-3 CAHLGAANTGELFF
TRBJ1-1 TRBV11-2 CASSFPGKGTEAFF
TRBJ2-7 TRBV10-3 CAIRGGSYEQYF
TRBJ2-2 TRBV7-9 CASSLGGQGAGELFF
TRBJ1-1 TRBV29-1 CSVELSRNTEAFF
TRBJ1-2 TRBV7-2 CASSPLTAPNYGYTF
TRBJ2-3 TRBV10-3 CAISELAKTDTQYF
TRBJ2-3 TRBV7-2 CASSSGTSQGPTDTQYF
TRBJ1-1 TRBV7-2 CASSLDRTAGEAFF
TRBJ1-5 TRBV10-3 CAISEQLSNQPQHF
TRBJ2-5 TRBV7-9 CASSLVGGIETQYF
TRBJ2-1 TRBV18 CASSPTGLAGPNEQFF
TRBJ2-1 TRBV19 CASSRQGDEQFF
TRBJ2-3 TRBV6-6 CASSYVGADTQYF
TRBJ2-1 TRBV15 CATSRDPGAWGKSDEQFF
TRBJ1-5 TRBV7-9 CASSHSALQPQHF
TRBJ2-5 TRBV5-4 CASTRDTQETQYF
TRBJ2-1 TRBV6-2/TRBV6-3 CASSYSKIGLRGGLFF
TRBJ2-2 TRBV27 CASSLRTNTGELFF
TRBJ2-7 TRBV5-1 CASSFRDSTYEQYF
TRBJ1-1 TRBV27 CASSPPPGRMNTEAFF
TRBJ2-3 TRBV7-6 CASSLVPPDTQYF
TRBJ1-3 TRBV7-2 CASSLGQGATGNTIYF